One and the same sample provided the 6 T cell receptor beta chains below, sequenced in a study of blood T cell repertoires in COVID-19. TCRdb's copy holds only in-frame clones and misses some; the assay was immunoSEQ multiplex PCR. The sample contains 200,000 to 300,000 clones, around 87% of which appear only once. Sequencing was performed on peripheral blood. The receptors derive from a woman aged 45 to 65 with acute or convalescent COVID-19.

The V and J genes are TRBV27 and TRBJ2-7, with D maybe TRBD1 (7 bases). The CDR3 extends over 14 amino acids. The germline V gene encodes CDR1 MNHEY and CDR2 SMNVEV (reference sequence). Trimming cost V 5 bases and J 6 bases, with 17 bases left between them. CDR3 loop: CASSPAGTAGEQYF. CDR3 sequence (DNA): TGTGCCAGCAGTCCGGCCGGGACAGCGGGCGAGCAGTACTTC.

The chain couples TRBV12-5 to TRBJ2-7; D remains ambiguous. The CDR3 totals 11 residues. V was cut by 7 bases and J by 1 base, with 5 bases left in between. Germline-derived CDR1 and CDR2 are LGHNT and FRNRAP. CDR3 coding DNA: TGTGCTAGTGCTGAGTCCTACGAGCAGTACTTC. Its protein is CASAESYEQYF.

The chain joins TRBV4-2 to TRBJ2-5, with TRBD2 matching 12 bases. After removal of 5 bases from V and 4 bases from J, the junction contained 5 bases not matched to a gene. The CDR3 runs to 15 residues. Germline CDR1 and CDR2: LGHNA and YNFKEQ. The CDR3 loop reads CASSASGLAGETQYF. The DNA for the CDR3 is TGTGCCAGCAGCGCCTCGGGACTAGCGGGAGAGACCCAGTACTTC.

This chain's CDR3 is CASSNQGQGYGYTF. The CDR3, as DNA: TGTGCCAGCAGTAACCAGGGACAGGGGTACGGCTACACCTTC. The chain is built from TRBV6-5 and TRBJ1-2, with 10 bases lining up with TRBD1. CDR1 MNHEY and CDR2 SVGAGI come from the germline V gene. V dropped 5 bases and J dropped 8; count of bases not matched to a gene: 8. The length of the CDR3 is 14 residues.

The chain uses TRBV28 and TRBJ1-2, with 11 bases aligning to TRBD1. This CDR3 spans 20 amino acids. Trimming took 3 bases from V and 7 from J; bases not matched to a gene: 22. CDR1 is MDHEN and CDR2 is SYDVKM in the germline V gene. This chain's CDR3 is CASSLAFVQFRRDRGFGYTF. CDR3 DNA sequence: TGTGCCAGCAGTTTGGCGTTCGTTCAGTTCAGACGGGACAGGGGGTTTGGCTACACCTTC.

This rearrangement joins TRBV5-1 to TRBJ1-3, with TRBD1 as a possible D gene (5 bases). This CDR3 spans 17 amino acids. CDR1 and CDR2 from the germline V gene are SGHRS and YFSETQ. Trimming removed 0 bases at V and 0 bases at J, with 13 bases between. The CDR3 reads CASSLDGRGNSGNTIYF. CDR3 DNA sequence: TGCGCCAGCAGCTTGGATGGGCGGGGGAACTCTGGAAACACCATATATTTT.